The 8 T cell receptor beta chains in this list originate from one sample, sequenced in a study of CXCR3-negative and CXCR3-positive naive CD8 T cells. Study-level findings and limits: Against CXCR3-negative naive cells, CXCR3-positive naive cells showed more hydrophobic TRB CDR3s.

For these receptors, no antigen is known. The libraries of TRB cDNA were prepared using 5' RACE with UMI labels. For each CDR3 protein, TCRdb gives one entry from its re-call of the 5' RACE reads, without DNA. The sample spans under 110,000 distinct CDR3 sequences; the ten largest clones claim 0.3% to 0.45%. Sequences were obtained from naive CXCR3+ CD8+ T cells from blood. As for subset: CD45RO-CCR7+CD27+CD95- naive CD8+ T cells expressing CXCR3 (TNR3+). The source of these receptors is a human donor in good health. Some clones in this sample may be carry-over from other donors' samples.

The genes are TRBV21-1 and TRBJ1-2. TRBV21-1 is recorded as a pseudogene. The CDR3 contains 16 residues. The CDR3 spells CASSKARASSGYGYTF.

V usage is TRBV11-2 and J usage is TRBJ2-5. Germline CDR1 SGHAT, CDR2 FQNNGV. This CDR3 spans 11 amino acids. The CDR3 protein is CASSRKETQYF.

CDR3 sequence reads: CASNPRGSYEQYF. The rearrangement joins TRBV6-5 to TRBJ2-7. CDR1 and CDR2 (germline): MNHEY, SVGAGI. This CDR3 spans 13 amino acids.

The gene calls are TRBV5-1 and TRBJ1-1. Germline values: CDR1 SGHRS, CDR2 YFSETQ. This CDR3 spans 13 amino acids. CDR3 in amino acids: CASSLGTDSEAFF.

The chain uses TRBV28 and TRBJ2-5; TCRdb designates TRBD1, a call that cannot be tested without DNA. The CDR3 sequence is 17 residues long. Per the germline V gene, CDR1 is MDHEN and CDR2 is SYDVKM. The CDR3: CASGTHIGADLGETQYF.

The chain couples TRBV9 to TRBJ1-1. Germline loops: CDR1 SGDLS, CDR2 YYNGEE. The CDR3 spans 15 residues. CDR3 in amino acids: CASSAPLGLDTEAFF.

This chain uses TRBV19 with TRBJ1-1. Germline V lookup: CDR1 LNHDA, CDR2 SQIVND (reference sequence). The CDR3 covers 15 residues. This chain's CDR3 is CASSNGLTGNTEAFF.

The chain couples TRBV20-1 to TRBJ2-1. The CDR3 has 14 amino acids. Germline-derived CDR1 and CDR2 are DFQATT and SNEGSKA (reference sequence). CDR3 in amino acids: CSALGEGSYNEQFF.